These T cell receptor beta chains were read from a single sample in a study of blood T cell repertoires in COVID-19. Sequencing used immunoSEQ multiplex PCR; TCRdb keeps in-frame clones, though not all of them. The sample lists about 220,000 clones; roughly four fifths were seen once. The sample consisted of peripheral blood. The source is a woman in her 70s with COVID-19, enrolled during active disease. Both conserved end residues are part of each CDR3. A D gene is named only where the DNA matches it firmly. Rows give clone size only sometimes, using once, few, many, or a class for an expanded clone.

clone size	V gene	J gene	D gene	CDR3 DNA	CDR3 protein
-	TRBV5-4	TRBJ1-1	TRBD1	TGTGCCAGCAGCTTCCCACAGGGGCCCTCCACTGAAGCTTTCTTT	CASSFPQGPSTEAFF
-	TRBV18	TRBJ2-3	-	TGTGCCAGCTCACCACTTAGGCAGACTACAGATACGCAGTATTTT	CASSPLRQTTDTQYF
many	TRBV5-1	TRBJ1-2	TRBD1	TGCGCCAGCGGCCTATGGACAGGGAGCGCCGATGGCTACACCTTC	CASGLWTGSADGYTF
once	TRBV5-1	TRBJ2-1	TRBD1	TGCGCCAGCACCTTCACCGGGTCAGGACAGGGTGAGCAGTTCTTC	CASTFTGSGQGEQFF
-	TRBV11-2	TRBJ2-4	-	TGTGCCAGCAGCTTAGAGCGGGCTACGCGGAACATTCAGTACTTC	CASSLERATRNIQYF
-	TRBV4-3	TRBJ2-3	-	TGCGCCAGCAGCCAAGAAAGGGCTACAGGACCTTATTTT	CASSQERATGPYF
-	TRBV11-2	TRBJ1-2	TRBD1	TGTGCCAGCAGCTTAGAATTGGGACAGGGTAGCTATGGCTACACCTTC	CASSLELGQGSYGYTF
once	TRBV29-1	TRBJ2-5	TRBD2	TGCAGCGTCAGGGGGGGTACTAGCGGGAGCGAGACCCAGTACTTC	CSVRGGTSGSETQYF
-	TRBV29-1	TRBJ1-2	TRBD1	TGCAGCGTATCACAGGGGAACCTCTATGGCTACACCTTC	CSVSQGNLYGYTF
-	TRBV27	TRBJ2-6	-	TGTGCCAGCAGCGCCCGGGGAGCGGGGGCCAACGTCCTGACTTTC	CASSARGAGANVLTF
-	TRBV7-9	TRBJ2-3	TRBD1	TGTGCCAGCAGTCAAGGGACAGGGTCGGCAGATACGCAGTATTTT	CASSQGTGSADTQYF
-	TRBV30	TRBJ2-2	-	TGTGCCTGGAGTGTACTAGGGAGAAAAACCGGGGAGCTGTTTTTT	CAWSVLGRKTGELFF
-	TRBV27	TRBJ2-5	TRBD1	TGTGCCAGCAGTTTCGTCGACAGGGGGAAGACCCAGTACTTC	CASSFVDRGKTQYF
few	TRBV11-2	TRBJ1-4	TRBD1	TGTGCCAGCAGCTTACAACAGGGGGTTGAAAAACTGTTTTTT	CASSLQQGVEKLFF
-	TRBV2	TRBJ2-4	TRBD2	TGTGCCAGCAGTGAGACTAGCGGGGCCGCCAAAAACATTCAGTACTTC	CASSETSGAAKNIQYF
-	TRBV18	TRBJ2-5	-	TGTGCCAGCTCACCGGACAGCCAAGAGACCCAGTACTTC	CASSPDSQETQYF
-	TRBV5-6	TRBJ1-6	TRBD1	TGTGCCAGCAGCTTGACAGGGGTAGGGAATTCACCCCTCCACTTT	CASSLTGVGNSPLHF
once	TRBV7-2	TRBJ2-1	TRBD2	TGTGCCAGCGTTAGCGGGAGGGCCCAGGGGAAAGAGCAGTTCTTC	CASVSGRAQGKEQFF
-	TRBV28	TRBJ2-7	-	TGTGCCAGCACCCTTGGAGGGATGGGCCCCTACGAGCAGTACTTC	CASTLGGMGPYEQYF
-	TRBV28	TRBJ2-1	-	TGTGCCAGCAGTAACTCCGGGACACTACGGGAGGATGAGCAGTTCTTC	CASSNSGTLREDEQFF
-	TRBV27	TRBJ1-5	-	TGTGCCAGCAGCGCCCTATTCCATCTGCCCCAGCATTTT	CASSALFHLPQHF
-	TRBV7-9	TRBJ2-2	-	TGTGCCAGCAGCACCCCGACAGGGGAGGGCACCGGGGAGCTGTTTTTT	CASSTPTGEGTGELFF
-	TRBV5-1	TRBJ2-3	TRBD2	TGCGCCAGCAGCTTGGGACTAGCGGATCCAGATACGCAGTATTTT	CASSLGLADPDTQYF
-	TRBV11-2	TRBJ2-7	TRBD2	TGTGCCAGCAGCTCGGGCGGGAGTATCTACGAGCAGTACTTC	CASSSGGSIYEQYF
-	TRBV19	TRBJ1-5	-	TGTGCCAGTAGAGGGCAGGGAAATCAGCCCCAGCATTTT	CASRGQGNQPQHF
few	TRBV30	TRBJ2-1	-	TGTGCCCGTAATCTTAAGGGACTTAATTACAATGAGCAGTTCTTC	CARNLKGLNYNEQFF
-	TRBV7-2	TRBJ1-2	-	TGTGCCAGCAGCTTAGACGGGGTTTACTCCTATGGCTACACCTTC	CASSLDGVYSYGYTF
-	TRBV21-1	TRBJ2-7	-	TGTGCCAGCAGCAGGGTCGGACTAGTCCGAAGAGAACGCCAACCCTACGAGCAGTACTTC	CASSRVGLVRRERQPYEQYF
few	TRBV6-2/TRBV6-3	TRBJ2-5	-	TGTGCCAGCAGTTACTCGATGGGGAGTTGGGTACAAGAGACCCAGTACTTC	CASSYSMGSWVQETQYF
-	TRBV2	TRBJ2-3	TRBD2	TGTGCCAGCAGCATGGGACTAGCGGGAGGGCCAAATACGCAGTATTTT	CASSMGLAGGPNTQYF
-	TRBV28	TRBJ2-3	TRBD2	TGTGCCAGCAGTTTAGGACTAGCGGCAGATACGCAGTATTTT	CASSLGLAADTQYF
-	TRBV19	TRBJ1-4	-	TGTGCCAGTAGTACAGGGGTTCAAGCAACTAATGAAAAACTGTTTTTT	CASSTGVQATNEKLFF
-	TRBV11-2	TRBJ2-1	-	TGTGCCAGCAGCTTAGAAACATACAATGAGCAGTTCTTC	CASSLETYNEQFF
-	TRBV3-1/TRBV3-2	TRBJ2-1	TRBD2	TGTGCCAGCAGCCAAGATCATAGCGGGAGTAACACCCCATCTGAGCAGTTCTTC	CASSQDHSGSNTPSEQFF
-	TRBV5-1	TRBJ2-2	-	TGCGCCAGCAGAGCTTCGGCGGGGGCCACCGGGGAGCTGTTTTTT	CASRASAGATGELFF
few	TRBV9	TRBJ2-1	TRBD1	TGTGCCAGCAGCTACAGGGGATACAATGAGCAGTTCTTC	CASSYRGYNEQFF
few	TRBV7-9	TRBJ1-1	-	TGTGCCAGCAGCCGGGAACCAGCCATGAACACTGAAGCTTTCTTT	CASSREPAMNTEAFF
-	TRBV9	TRBJ1-5	TRBD1	TGTGCCAGCAGCGTAGACCGGGACAGGGGTCAGCCCCAGCATTTT	CASSVDRDRGQPQHF
-	TRBV7-9	TRBJ2-7	TRBD1	TGTGCCAGCAGCTCAATCGGCAGGGGGAATTTGGACGAGCAGTACTTC	CASSSIGRGNLDEQYF
-	TRBV5-8	TRBJ2-1	-	TGTGCCAGCAGCCTTCTAGGCCTAGTCTACAATGAGCAGTTCTTC	CASSLLGLVYNEQFF
-	TRBV5-1	TRBJ2-3	-	TGCGCCAGCAGCACGATGGACTCCCTGGAAGATACGCAGTATTTT	CASSTMDSLEDTQYF
-	TRBV14	TRBJ2-4	-	TGTGCCAGCAGCCAAGCAGCGACGGCCAAAAACATTCAGTACTTC	CASSQAATAKNIQYF
-	TRBV7-2	TRBJ2-1	-	TGTGCCAGCAGCCCCTCCAGGGGCGGGAGAGGGAATGAGCAGTTCTTC	CASSPSRGGRGNEQFF
-	TRBV20-1	TRBJ2-1	TRBD1	TGCAGTGCTAAACAGGGGTATGAGCAGTTCTTC	CSAKQGYEQFF
-	TRBV5-6	TRBJ2-2	-	TGTGCCAGCAGCTTGGGGGCAGGGTCCACCGGGGAGCTGTTTTTT	CASSLGAGSTGELFF
-	TRBV9	TRBJ2-2	TRBD1	TGTGCCAGCAGCCCCCGGGACAGGGGCACCGGGGAGCTGTTTTTT	CASSPRDRGTGELFF
-	TRBV13	TRBJ1-4	-	TGTGCCAGCAGCTTAGGCCGCGGGGCAACTAATGAAAAACTGTTTTTT	CASSLGRGATNEKLFF
-	TRBV18	TRBJ2-7	TRBD2	TGTGCCAGCTCCTATACGGGGCGGGAGGCCCACATTGGCGAGCAGTACTTC	CASSYTGREAHIGEQYF
once	TRBV7-9	TRBJ1-1	-	TGTGCCAGCAGTCTCGGGGGTAGCACTGAAGCTTTCTTT	CASSLGGSTEAFF
-	TRBV4-2	TRBJ2-1	-	TGTGCCAGCAGCCAAGGGGGCGGGATCTACAATGAGCAGTTCTTC	CASSQGGGIYNEQFF
once	TRBV5-1	TRBJ2-7	TRBD1	TGCGCCAGCAGCTCCGGACAGGGGACTTACGAGCAGTACTTC	CASSSGQGTYEQYF
-	TRBV4-1	TRBJ2-7	TRBD2	TGCGCCAGCAGCCTTGGATCGGGAGGGCCTGAGAACGAGCAGTACTTC	CASSLGSGGPENEQYF
-	TRBV28	TRBJ2-7	TRBD2	TGTGCCAGCAGTCTAGGACTAGCGGGTTTCTCCTACGAGCAGTACTTC	CASSLGLAGFSYEQYF
-	TRBV4-1	TRBJ1-5	TRBD1	TGCGCCAGCAGCCAACAACTACAGGGGTTTCAGCCCCAGCATTTT	CASSQQLQGFQPQHF